These T cell receptor beta chains were read from a single sample in a study of blood T cell repertoires in COVID-19. Only in-frame clones appear in the TCRdb table, and some are missing; sequencing was by immunoSEQ multiplex PCR. The data contain a few hundred thousand clones, roughly 85% of them singletons. Specimen: peripheral blood. The receptors derive from a man between 60 and 75 years old who had recovered from COVID-19. Both conserved end residues are part of each CDR3. A D gene is named only where the DNA matches it firmly. Not all rows give a size; the values are once, few, many and, for expanded clones, a class.

NA	TRBD1	TRBV7-3	TRBJ1-3	CASPGGGVWYTIYF	TGTGCCAGCCCAGGGGGCGGAGTCTGGTACACCATATATTTT
NA	NA	TRBV5-1	TRBJ1-5	CASSSTGGLSQPQHF	TGCGCCAGCAGCTCTACGGGGGGGCTTAGCCAGCCCCAGCATTTT
NA	TRBD2	TRBV7-8	TRBJ2-7	CASSLVESRTSSYEQYF	TGTGCCAGCAGCTTGGTTGAGTCTCGGACTAGCTCCTACGAGCAGTACTTC
NA	TRBD1	TRBV28	TRBJ2-2	CATKQGENTGELFF	TGTGCCACCAAACAGGGGGAGAACACCGGGGAGCTGTTTTTT
NA	NA	TRBV21-1	TRBJ2-3	CASSKSSRAGQGRTDTQYF	TGTGCCAGCAGCAAAAGCTCACGTGCGGGACAGGGAAGGACAGATACGCAGTATTTT
NA	TRBD2	TRBV3-1/TRBV3-2	TRBJ2-7	CASSQGSGTYEQYF	TGTGCCAGCAGCCAAGGTAGCGGGACCTACGAGCAGTACTTC
NA	NA	TRBV27	TRBJ1-2	CASSLLGANYGYTF	TGTGCCAGCAGTTTATTGGGGGCGAACTATGGCTACACCTTC
NA	TRBD2	TRBV27	TRBJ2-1	CAVSPGGSYNEQFF	TGTGCAGTCTCCCCGGGAGGGTCATACAATGAGCAGTTCTTC
NA	TRBD2	TRBV7-2	TRBJ2-7	CASSRGAGGYEQYF	TGTGCCAGCAGCCGGGGCGCGGGGGGCTACGAGCAGTACTTC
NA	TRBD1	TRBV27	TRBJ1-5	CASSLQGTNQPQHF	TGTGCCAGCAGCCTACAGGGGACCAATCAGCCCCAGCATTTT
NA	NA	TRBV5-1	TRBJ2-7	CASSRTGASGGTYEQYF	TGCGCCAGCAGCCGGACAGGGGCCAGCGGGGGGACCTACGAGCAGTACTTC
NA	NA	TRBV4-1	TRBJ1-4	CASSQLRGEKLFF	TGCGCCAGCAGCCAACTCAGGGGCGAAAAACTGTTTTTT
NA	TRBD1	TRBV5-1	TRBJ2-3	CASSFSGTGPDTQYF	TGCGCCAGCAGCTTTTCCGGGACAGGGCCAGATACGCAGTATTTT
NA	NA	TRBV6-5	TRBJ2-7	CASSYDSYEQYF	TGTGCCAGCAGTTACGACAGTTACGAGCAGTACTTC
NA	TRBD1	TRBV29-1	TRBJ2-7	CSVETGSYEQYF	TGCAGCGTAGAGACAGGGTCCTACGAGCAGTACTTC
NA	NA	TRBV5-1	TRBJ1-4	CASSPNPSGALNEKLFF	TGCGCCAGCAGCCCCAACCCGTCAGGGGCCCTTAATGAAAAACTGTTTTTT
NA	NA	TRBV5-4	TRBJ1-2	CASSFPGRVDGYTF	TGTGCCAGCAGCTTTCCGGGCAGGGTTGATGGCTACACCTTC
once	TRBD2	TRBV29-1	TRBJ2-7	CSVAQREYEQYF	TGCAGCGTTGCCCAGCGGGAGTACGAGCAGTACTTC
few	NA	TRBV11-2	TRBJ2-7	CASSVDGGLAYEQYF	TGTGCCAGCAGCGTAGACGGAGGGTTGGCCTACGAGCAGTACTTC
NA	TRBD2	TRBV4-2	TRBJ2-3	CASSQEALAGDTQYF	TGTGCCAGCAGCCAAGAGGCACTAGCGGGAGATACGCAGTATTTT
NA	TRBD1	TRBV4-2	TRBJ2-7	CASSQDTGTDYEQYF	TGTGCCAGCAGCCAAGACACCGGGACAGACTACGAGCAGTACTTC
NA	TRBD2	TRBV18	TRBJ2-7	CASSPPRLAGYEQYF	TGTGCCAGCTCACCACCTAGACTAGCGGGGTACGAGCAGTACTTC
NA	NA	TRBV7-9	TRBJ2-2	CASSFVQVLDTGELFF	TGTGCCAGCAGCTTCGTGCAGGTGTTGGACACCGGGGAGCTGTTTTTT
NA	TRBD1	TRBV2	TRBJ2-1	CASRGTGPGVEFF	TGTGCCAGCAGGGGGACAGGGCCAGGAGTGGAGTTCTTC
NA	TRBD1	TRBV5-6	TRBJ1-2	CASSEGTGVYGYTF	TGTGCCAGCAGCGAGGGGACAGGGGTTTATGGCTACACCTTC
NA	TRBD1	TRBV4-1	TRBJ2-2	CASSQLGQGGNTGELFF	TGCGCCAGCAGCCAATTGGGACAGGGGGGGAACACCGGGGAGCTGTTTTTT
NA	NA	TRBV10-1	TRBJ1-1	CASSGQKAFF	TGCGCCAGCAGTGGGCAGAAAGCTTTCTTT
NA	NA	TRBV28	TRBJ2-5	CASTPLFGGRETQYF	TGTGCCAGTACCCCCCTTTTTGGAGGGCGGGAGACCCAGTACTTC
NA	TRBD2	TRBV27	TRBJ2-7	CASSFSSGSFYEQYF	TGTGCCAGCAGTTTCTCCAGCGGGAGTTTCTACGAGCAGTACTTC
NA	NA	TRBV5-6	TRBJ1-6	CASSDGRGVYSPLHF	TGTGCCAGCAGCGACGGCCGCGGTGTGTACTCACCCCTCCACTTT
NA	TRBD2	TRBV5-1	TRBJ2-3	CASSRGLAGAETDTQYF	TGCGCCAGCAGCCGGGGACTAGCGGGGGCGGAGACAGATACGCAGTATTTT
NA	NA	TRBV5-6	TRBJ2-4	CASSLTENIQYF	TGTGCCAGCAGCTTGACAGAAAACATTCAGTACTTC
NA	TRBD2	TRBV9	TRBJ2-7	CASSAIAGSEQYF	TGTGCCAGCAGCGCAATAGCGGGTTCCGAGCAGTACTTC
NA	TRBD1	TRBV5-1	TRBJ1-4	CASSLPQGATNEKLFF	TGCGCCAGCAGCTTGCCCCAGGGGGCCACTAATGAAAAACTGTTTTTT
NA	TRBD1	TRBV7-2	TRBJ1-3	CASSNRQGAAGNTIYF	TGTGCCAGCAGCAACCGACAGGGGGCGGCTGGAAACACCATATATTTT
NA	NA	TRBV6-1	TRBJ1-5	CASSDFSTVIGQPQHF	TGTGCCAGCAGTGATTTTTCGACAGTGATCGGTCAGCCCCAGCATTTT
NA	NA	TRBV18	TRBJ2-5	CASSRQSSQETQYF	TGTGCCAGCTCACGCCAGTCCTCCCAAGAGACCCAGTACTTC
NA	NA	TRBV5-1	TRBJ2-6	CASSTEGVSSGANVLTF	TGCGCCAGCAGCACGGAAGGGGTGAGCTCTGGGGCCAACGTCCTGACTTTC
NA	TRBD2	TRBV7-7	TRBJ2-5	CASSLSGRALGETQYF	TGTGCCAGCAGCTTGAGCGGGAGGGCCCTCGGGGAGACCCAGTACTTC
NA	TRBD2	TRBV3-1/TRBV3-2	TRBJ2-7	CASSRGSSGSFYEQYF	TGTGCCAGCAGCCGGGGCTCGAGCGGGAGCTTCTACGAGCAGTACTTC
NA	NA	TRBV4-2	TRBJ1-1	CASSRQAQDQAFF	TGTGCCAGCAGCCGACAGGCCCAGGACCAGGCTTTCTTT
NA	TRBD2	TRBV6-5	TRBJ2-2	CASSSLLAGGTGELFF	TGTGCCAGCAGTTCCCTACTAGCGGGAGGCACCGGGGAGCTGTTTTTT
many	TRBD1	TRBV5-5	TRBJ2-2	CASSWGQGNTGELFF	TGTGCCAGCAGCTGGGGACAGGGTAACACCGGGGAGCTGTTTTTT
few	NA	TRBV6-5	TRBJ1-2	CASSSNGNYGYTF	TGTGCCAGCAGTTCTAACGGGAACTATGGCTACACCTTC